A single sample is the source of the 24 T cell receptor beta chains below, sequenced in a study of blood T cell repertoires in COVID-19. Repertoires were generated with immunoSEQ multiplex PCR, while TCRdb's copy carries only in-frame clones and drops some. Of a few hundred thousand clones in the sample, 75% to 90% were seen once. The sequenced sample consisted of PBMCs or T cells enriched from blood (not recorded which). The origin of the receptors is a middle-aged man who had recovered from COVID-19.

Here the CDR3 DNA reads TGTGCCAGCTCTACCAGGGACAGAGGAAGTAAACTGTTTTTT. Protein: CASSTRDRGSKLFF. The chain links TRBV18 to TRBJ1-4; the match to TRBD1 covers 7 bases. Germline CDR1 reads KGHSH; CDR2 reads LQKENI. J gave up 11 bases and V 6 bases, and 12 bases lay outside the gene matches. This CDR3 region has 14 residues.

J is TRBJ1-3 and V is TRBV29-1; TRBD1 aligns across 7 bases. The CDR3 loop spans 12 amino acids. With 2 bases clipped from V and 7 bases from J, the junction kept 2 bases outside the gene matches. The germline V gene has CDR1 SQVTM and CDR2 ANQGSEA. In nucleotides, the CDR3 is TGCAGCGTTGAATTGACAGGGAACACCATATATTTT. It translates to CSVELTGNTIYF.

As DNA, the CDR3 is TGTGCCAGCAGTGAAGCCCGGAGAGTCACTGAAGCTTTCTTT. It codes for CASSEARRVTEAFF. The rearrangement uses TRBV6-1 and TRBJ1-1; D unclear. This CDR3 spans 14 amino acids. The germline V and J ends were trimmed by 0 bases and 4 bases, with 9 bases remaining between them. Germline values: CDR1 MNHNS, CDR2 SASEGT.

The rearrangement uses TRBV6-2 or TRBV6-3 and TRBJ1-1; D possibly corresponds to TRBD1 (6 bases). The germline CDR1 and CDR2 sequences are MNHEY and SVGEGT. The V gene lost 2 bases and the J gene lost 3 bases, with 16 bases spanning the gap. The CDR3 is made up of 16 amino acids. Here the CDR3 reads CASSYVSAGADTEAFF. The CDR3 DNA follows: TGTGCCAGCAGTTACGTTTCGGCGGGGGCAGACACTGAAGCTTTCTTT.

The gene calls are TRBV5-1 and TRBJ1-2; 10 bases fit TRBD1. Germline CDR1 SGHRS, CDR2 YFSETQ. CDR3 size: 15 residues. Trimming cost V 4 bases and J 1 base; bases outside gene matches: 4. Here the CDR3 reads CASSSGTGDNYGYTF. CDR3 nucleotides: TGCGCCAGCAGCAGCGGGACAGGGGATAACTATGGCTACACCTTC.

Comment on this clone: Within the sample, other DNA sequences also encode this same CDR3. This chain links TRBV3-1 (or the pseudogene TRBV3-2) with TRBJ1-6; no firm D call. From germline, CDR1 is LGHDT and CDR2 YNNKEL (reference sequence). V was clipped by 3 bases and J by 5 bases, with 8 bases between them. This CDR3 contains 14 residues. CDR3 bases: TGTGCCAGCAGCCAGGGTCAGGATAATTCACCCCTCCACTTT. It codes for CASSQGQDNSPLHF.

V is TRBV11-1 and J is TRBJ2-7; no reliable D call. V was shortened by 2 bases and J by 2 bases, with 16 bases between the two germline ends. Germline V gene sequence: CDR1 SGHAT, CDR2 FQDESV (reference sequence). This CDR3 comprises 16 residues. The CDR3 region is CASSLSFLRPPYEQYF. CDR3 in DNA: TGTGCCAGCAGCTTAAGCTTTTTGAGGCCCCCCTACGAGCAGTACTTC.

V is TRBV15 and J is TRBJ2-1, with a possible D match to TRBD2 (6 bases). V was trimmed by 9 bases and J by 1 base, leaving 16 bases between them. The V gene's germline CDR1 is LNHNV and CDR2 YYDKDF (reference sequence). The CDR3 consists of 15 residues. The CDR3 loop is CATQEDYQSYNEQFF. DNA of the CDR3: TGTGCCACTCAGGAGGACTACCAATCCTACAATGAGCAGTTCTTC.

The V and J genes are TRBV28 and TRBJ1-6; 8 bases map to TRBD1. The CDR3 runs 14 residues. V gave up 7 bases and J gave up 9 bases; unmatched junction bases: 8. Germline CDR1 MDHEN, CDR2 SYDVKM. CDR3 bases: TGTGCCAGCAAAACGGGACAGGTCGCTTCACCCCTCCACTTT. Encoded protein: CASKTGQVASPLHF.

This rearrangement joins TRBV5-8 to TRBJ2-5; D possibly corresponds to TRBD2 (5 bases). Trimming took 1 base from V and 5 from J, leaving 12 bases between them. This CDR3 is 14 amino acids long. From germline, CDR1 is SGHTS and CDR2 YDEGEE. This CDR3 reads CASSLIRTGETQYF. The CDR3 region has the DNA TGTGCCAGCAGCTTGATACGGACGGGGGAGACCCAGTACTTC.

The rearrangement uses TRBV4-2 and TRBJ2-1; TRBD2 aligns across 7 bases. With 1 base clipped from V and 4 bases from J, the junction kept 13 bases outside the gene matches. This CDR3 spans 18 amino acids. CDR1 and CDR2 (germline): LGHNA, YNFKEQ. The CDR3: CASSQGQGRAGLYNEQFF. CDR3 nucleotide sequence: TGTGCCAGCAGCCAAGGGCAAGGGAGGGCTGGCCTATACAATGAGCAGTTCTTC.

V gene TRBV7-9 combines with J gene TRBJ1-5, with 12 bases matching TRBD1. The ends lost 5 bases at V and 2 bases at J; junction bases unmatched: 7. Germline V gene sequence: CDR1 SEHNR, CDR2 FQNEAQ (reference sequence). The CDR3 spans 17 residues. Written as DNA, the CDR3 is TGTGCCAGCAGCCGGGACAGGGGGCAATCCGGCAATCAGCCCCAGCATTTT. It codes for CASSRDRGQSGNQPQHF.

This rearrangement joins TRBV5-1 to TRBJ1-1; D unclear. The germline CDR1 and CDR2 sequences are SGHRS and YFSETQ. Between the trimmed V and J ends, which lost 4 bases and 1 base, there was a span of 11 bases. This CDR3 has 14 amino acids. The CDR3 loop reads CASSQTAGNTEAFF. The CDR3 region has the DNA TGCGCCAGCAGCCAGACGGCAGGGAACACTGAAGCTTTCTTT.

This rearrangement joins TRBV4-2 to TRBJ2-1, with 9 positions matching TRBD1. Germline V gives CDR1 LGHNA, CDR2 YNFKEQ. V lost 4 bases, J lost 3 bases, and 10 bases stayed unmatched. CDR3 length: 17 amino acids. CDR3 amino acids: CASSLRRGGQGYNEQFF. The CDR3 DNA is TGTGCCAGCAGCCTACGGAGAGGGGGACAGGGCTACAATGAGCAGTTCTTC.

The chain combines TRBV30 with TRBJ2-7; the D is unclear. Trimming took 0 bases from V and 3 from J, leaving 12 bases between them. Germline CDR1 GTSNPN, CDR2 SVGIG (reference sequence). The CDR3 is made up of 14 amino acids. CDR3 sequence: CAWSVYSTNYEQYF. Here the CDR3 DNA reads TGTGCCTGGAGTGTATACTCCACCAACTACGAGCAGTACTTC.

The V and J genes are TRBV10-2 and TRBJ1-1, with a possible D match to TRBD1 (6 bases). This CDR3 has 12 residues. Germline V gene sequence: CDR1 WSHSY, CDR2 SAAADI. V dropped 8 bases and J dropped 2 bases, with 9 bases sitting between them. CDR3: CASSDSNTEAFF. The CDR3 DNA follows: TGCGCCAGCTCGGACAGTAACACTGAAGCTTTCTTT.

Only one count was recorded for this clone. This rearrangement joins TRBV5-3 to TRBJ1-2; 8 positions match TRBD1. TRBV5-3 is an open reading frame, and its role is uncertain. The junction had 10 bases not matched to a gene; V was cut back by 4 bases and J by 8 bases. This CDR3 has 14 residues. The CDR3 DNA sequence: TGTGCCAGAAGCATCAGGGGGCGGCAGAGGGGCTACACCTTC. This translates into CARSIRGRQRGYTF.

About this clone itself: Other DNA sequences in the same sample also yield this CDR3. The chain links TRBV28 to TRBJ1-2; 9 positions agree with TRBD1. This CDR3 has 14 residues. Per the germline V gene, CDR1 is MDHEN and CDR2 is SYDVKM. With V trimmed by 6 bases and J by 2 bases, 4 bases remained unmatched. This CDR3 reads CASRRTGANYGYTF. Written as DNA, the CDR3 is TGTGCCAGCAGGAGGACAGGGGCAAACTATGGCTACACCTTC.

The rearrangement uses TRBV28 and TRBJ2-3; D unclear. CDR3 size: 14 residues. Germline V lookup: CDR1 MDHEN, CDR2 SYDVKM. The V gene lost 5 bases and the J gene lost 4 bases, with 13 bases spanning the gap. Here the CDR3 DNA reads TGTGCCAGCAGTCAAGCCCCAACCCCAGATACGCAGTATTTT. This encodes CASSQAPTPDTQYF.

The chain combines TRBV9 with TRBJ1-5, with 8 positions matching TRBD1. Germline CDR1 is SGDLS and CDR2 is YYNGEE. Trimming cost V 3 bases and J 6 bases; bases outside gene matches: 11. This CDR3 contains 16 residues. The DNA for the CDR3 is TGTGCCAGCAGCGCCGACGGGACAGGATTAAGTCAGCCCCAGCATTTT. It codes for CASSADGTGLSQPQHF.

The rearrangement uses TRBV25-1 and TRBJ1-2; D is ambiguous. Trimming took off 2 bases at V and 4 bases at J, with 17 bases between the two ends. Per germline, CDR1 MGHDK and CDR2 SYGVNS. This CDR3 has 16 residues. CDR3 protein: CASSESGVPRGYGYTF. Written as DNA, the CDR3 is TGTGCCAGCAGTGAAAGCGGGGTACCTCGGGGCTATGGCTACACCTTC.

The CDR3: CAWNPADRARNTIYF. DNA for the CDR3: TGTGCCTGGAATCCCGCCGATAGAGCCCGAAACACCATATATTTT. The gene calls are TRBV30 and TRBJ1-3, with D unresolved. CDR1 and CDR2 from the germline V gene are GTSNPN and SVGIG (reference sequence). The CDR3 length is 15 residues. Trimming shortened V by 4 bases and J by 5 bases, and 18 bases separated the two germline ends.

The CDR3 here is CASSLGSGGLAYETQYF. The CDR3, as DNA: TGTGCCAGCAGCTTAGGATCGGGGGGCCTGGCGTACGAAACGCAGTATTTT. The chain uses TRBV11-2 and TRBJ2-3, with D possibly matching TRBD2 (7 bases). Trimming cost V 1 base and J 9 bases, with 23 bases left between them. CDR1 is SGHAT and CDR2 is FQNNGV in the germline V gene. CDR3 length equals 17 residues.

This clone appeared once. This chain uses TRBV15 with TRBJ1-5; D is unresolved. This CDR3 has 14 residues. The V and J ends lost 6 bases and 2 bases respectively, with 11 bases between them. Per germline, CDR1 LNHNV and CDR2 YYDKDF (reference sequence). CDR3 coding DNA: TGTGCCACCAGACCGGTCGGGGGCAATCAGCCCCAGCATTTT. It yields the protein CATRPVGGNQPQHF.